This entry lists 26 T cell receptor beta chains sequenced from one sample in a study of early T cells in non-severe SARS-CoV-2 infection. One entry per CDR3 protein results from TCRdb running MiXCR on the 5' RACE reads. The sample carries tens of thousands of distinct CDR3 sequences, about a tenth recorded once. What was sequenced was whole blood. These receptors were taken from an adult who was a healthcare worker with PCR-confirmed SARS-CoV-2 infection or an uninfected control (not recorded which).

This clonotype was seen a few times. The chain uses TRBV30 and TRBJ2-1; 8 bases agree with TRBD1. CDR1 and CDR2 (germline): GTSNPN, SVGIG (reference sequence). This CDR3 contains 16 residues. V gave up 3 bases and J gave up 8 bases; unmatched junction bases: 15. The CDR3 sequence is CAWSQSGRGLIHEQFF. In DNA, the CDR3 is TGTGCCTGGAGCCAATCGGGCAGGGGGCTGATCCATGAGCAGTTCTTC.

This clonotype occurred many times. The V call is TRBV29-1, the J call TRBJ2-3; 11 positions match TRBD2. V dropped 7 bases and J dropped 0; count of bases not matched to a gene: 6. This CDR3 spans 15 amino acids. CDR1 SQVTM and CDR2 ANQGSEA come from the germline V gene. The CDR3 here is CSAELAGASTDTQYF. The CDR3 nucleotides read TGCAGCGCAGAACTAGCGGGAGCTAGCACAGATACGCAGTATTTT.

There are many counts of this clonotype. The chain links TRBV27 to TRBJ2-7, with 7 bases lining up with TRBD1. Germline assignment: CDR1 MNHEY and CDR2 SMNVEV (reference sequence). The ends lost 2 bases at V and 6 bases at J; junction bases unmatched: 4. CDR3 length: 13 residues. This CDR3 reads CASSLGSGGEQYF. In DNA form, the CDR3 reads TGTGCCAGCAGTTTAGGGTCAGGGGGCGAGCAGTACTTC.

This chain connects TRBV15 to TRBJ1-1, with D perhaps matching TRBD1 (5 bases). V shed 5 bases and J shed 4 bases, with 11 bases lying between them. Germline loops: CDR1 LNHNV, CDR2 YYDKDF (reference sequence). The CDR3 is made up of 13 amino acids. The CDR3 region is CATSSLGGTEAFF. CDR3 DNA sequence: TGTGCCACCAGCTCCCTGGGGGGCACTGAAGCTTTCTTT. The full variable domain, rest sourced from reference TRBV15 and TRBJ1-1, is DAMVIQNPRYQVTQFGKPVTLSCSQTLNHNVMYWYQQKSSQAPKLLFHYYDKDFNNEADTPDNFQSRRPNTSFCFLDIRSPGLGDTAMYLCATSSLGGTEAFFGQGTRLTVV.

This clonotype has a count of ten or more. V and J are TRBV20-1 and TRBJ2-4; 9 nucleotides match TRBD1. CDR1 is DFQATT and CDR2 is SNEGSKA in the germline V gene (reference sequence). This CDR3 is built from 14 residues. With 5 bases clipped from V and 10 bases from J, the junction kept 12 bases outside the gene matches. The CDR3 region is CSAAQTGTGLIQYF. CDR3 bases: TGCAGTGCTGCACAGACGGGGACAGGGCTGATTCAGTACTTC.

This clonotype was observed a few times. V and J are TRBV29-1 and TRBJ1-1; D gene unclear. This CDR3 region has 12 residues. Trimming removed 7 bases at V and 7 bases at J, with 16 bases between. Germline values: CDR1 SQVTM, CDR2 ANQGSEA. This chain's CDR3 is CSASIQRGEAFF. CDR3 DNA sequence: TGCAGCGCCTCGATACAGAGAGGTGAAGCTTTCTTT.

This clonotype was detected many times. The V and J genes are TRBV12-5 and TRBJ1-1; possible D gene TRBD1, 5 bases. CDR1 and CDR2 from the germline V gene are LGHNT and FRNRAP. The V gene lost 1 base and the J gene lost 5 bases, with 11 bases spanning the gap. The CDR3 runs 14 residues. The CDR3 reads CASGLGQPGTEAFF. CDR3 nucleotide sequence: TGTGCTAGTGGTTTGGGACAGCCCGGGACTGAAGCTTTCTTT. Based on the CDR3 plus reference TRBV12-5 and TRBJ1-1, the full variable domain is DARVTQTPRHKVTEMGQEVTMRCQPILGHNTVFWYRQTMMQGLELLAYFRNRAPLDDSGMPKDRFSAEMPDATLATLKIQPSEPRDSAVYFCASGLGQPGTEAFFGQGTRLTVV.

Ten or more counts support this clonotype. The genes are TRBV29-1 and TRBJ2-2; 16 bases map to TRBD2. Germline CDR1 SQVTM, CDR2 ANQGSEA. The CDR3 has 16 residues. The V and J ends lost 7 bases and 2 bases, in that order; junction bases with no gene match: 4. This CDR3 is CSAGLAGGTNTGELFF. CDR3 nucleotides: TGCAGCGCGGGACTAGCGGGAGGGACTAACACCGGGGAGCTGTTTTTT.

This sequence joins TRBV20-1 and TRBJ2-7, with 11 bases identical to TRBD1. The CDR3 is 16 residues long. V shed 3 bases, J shed 5 bases, and the junction held 12 bases outside the gene matches. Germline-derived CDR1 and CDR2 are DFQATT and SNEGSKA (reference sequence). The CDR3: CSASYRRTGGTDEQYF. The CDR3 DNA reads as TGCAGTGCTAGTTACCGCCGGACAGGGGGCACGGACGAGCAGTACTTC.

This clonotype was detected many times. The chain joins TRBV12-5 to TRBJ2-7; the match to TRBD1 covers 7 bases. Germline CDR1 is LGHNT and CDR2 is FRNRAP. Trimming at V came to 7 bases and at J to 0 bases, leaving 12 bases not matched to a gene. This CDR3 region has 16 residues. The CDR3 coding sequence is TGTGCTAGTGCTTCCTACCGGGACAGCCTCTCCTACGAGCAGTACTTC. This encodes CASASYRDSLSYEQYF.

V usage is TRBV13 and J usage is TRBJ1-2; 8 nucleotides match TRBD1. Germline V lookup: CDR1 PRHDT, CDR2 FYEKMQ (reference sequence). Germline trimming cut 5 bases from V and 7 bases from J; bases unmatched to any gene: 6. The CDR3 sequence is 13 residues long. CDR3 nucleotides: TGTGCCAGCAGCCCCGACAGGGGTTCTGGCTACACCTTC. Protein: CASSPDRGSGYTF.

Only a few counts were recorded for this clonotype. V usage is TRBV7-2 and J usage is TRBJ2-3, with D possibly called TRBD1 or TRBD2 (5 bases each). The germline V gene encodes CDR1 SGHTA and CDR2 FQGNSA. The CDR3 has 15 residues. V gave up 3 bases and J gave up 6 bases, with 16 bases separating them. The CDR3 nucleotides read TGTGCCAGCAGCTTGGCGGGTCGGGGCGAGGATACGCAGTATTTT. Translation: CASSLAGRGEDTQYF. Using reference TRBV7-2 and TRBJ2-3 for the parts outside the CDR3, the full variable domain is GAGVSQSPSNKVTEKGKDVELRCDPISGHTALYWYRQSLGQGLEFLIYFQGNSAPDKSGLPSDRFSAERTGGSVSTLTIQRTQQEDSAVYLCASSLAGRGEDTQYFGPGTRLTVL.

This clonotype occurred many times. The chain links TRBV10-2 to TRBJ2-5; D unresolved. The CDR3 spans 14 residues. V shed 5 bases and J shed 7 bases, with 17 bases lying between them. CDR1 and CDR2 from the germline V gene are WSHSY and SAAADI. The CDR3, as DNA: TGCGCCAGCAGTAATTTGGCTCCTAAGGGGACCCAGTACTTC. Translated, it gives CASSNLAPKGTQYF.

There are many counts of this clonotype. An end of the junction does not agree with germline; a read error may underlie this. The chain has TRBV12-3 or TRBV12-4 and TRBJ1-5, with D uncertain. This CDR3 is built from 16 residues. The CDR3 region is CATSFIGGRSRGPQHF. CDR3 bases: TGTGCCACCAGTTTCATCGGAGGCAGAAGCCGAGGGCCCCAGCATTTT.

This clonotype was detected many times. The rearrangement uses TRBV29-1 and TRBJ2-7; a weak D match, TRBD1 (6 bases). V gave up 7 bases and J gave up 4 bases, with 14 bases separating them. Germline loops: CDR1 SQVTM, CDR2 ANQGSEA. The CDR3 has 12 amino acids. The CDR3: CSATGHVYEQYF. The DNA of the CDR3 is TGCAGCGCAACGGGACACGTTTACGAGCAGTACTTC.

The V and J genes are TRBV6-2 or TRBV6-3 and TRBJ2-1, with TRBD1 matching over 7 bases. V shed 2 bases and J 6 bases; nucleotides not matched to a gene: 4. The CDR3 loop spans 14 amino acids. Germline-derived CDR1 and CDR2 are MNHEY and SVGEGT. CDR3 loop: CASSYPGTANEQFF. The CDR3 nucleotides are TGTGCCAGCAGTTACCCTGGGACAGCCAATGAGCAGTTCTTC.

At least ten counts were recorded for this clonotype. This chain joins TRBV28 and TRBJ2-7; no reliable D call. Germline CDR1 is MDHEN and CDR2 is SYDVKM. With 6 bases removed from V and 0 bases from J, the gap between germline ends came to 12 bases. The CDR3 is 14 residues long. The CDR3 DNA sequence: TGTGCCAGCAGCCCAGCAGGCAACTCCTACGAGCAGTACTTC. The encoded protein is CASSPAGNSYEQYF.

This clonotype was seen a few times. This chain joins TRBV10-2 and TRBJ1-5; weak D call: TRBD1 (6 bases). The CDR3 has 16 residues. Germline CDR1 reads WSHSY; CDR2 reads SAAADI. Deletions cut 8 bases from V and 2 bases from J, with 19 bases between. The DNA of the CDR3 is TGCGCCAGCGACCAAACAGGGACGTTTGGCAATCAGCCCCAGCATTTT. Protein: CASDQTGTFGNQPQHF.

In its sample, this clonotype was seen a few times. The CDR3 protein is CASSRSSGATTDTQYF. CDR3 DNA sequence: TGCGCCAGCAGCCGCTCTAGCGGAGCGACCACAGATACGCAGTATTTT. The genes are TRBV4-1 and TRBJ2-3; 7 bases align to TRBD2. The junction had 9 bases not matched to a gene; V was cut back by 4 bases and J by 2 bases. Germline V CDR1 and CDR2: MGHRA, YSYEKL. The CDR3 runs to 16 residues.

The chain carries TRBV20-1 and TRBJ2-2, with 8 bases lining up with TRBD2. The CDR3 totals 16 residues. V shed 6 bases, J shed 5 bases, and the junction held 14 bases outside the gene matches. Germline CDR1 is DFQATT and CDR2 is SNEGSKA (reference sequence). CDR3 nucleotide sequence: TGCAGTGCGGCCGTTTCTACGGGAGGGCCGACCGGGGAGCTGTTTTTT. Translating gives CSAAVSTGGPTGELFF.

This clonotype was recorded a few times. The chain couples TRBV5-4 to TRBJ2-5; 7 bases fit TRBD1. The CDR3 is 15 residues long. Germline V lookup: CDR1 SGHNT, CDR2 YYREEE (reference sequence). V shed 3 bases, J shed 5 bases, and the junction held 10 bases outside the gene matches. The CDR3 reads CASSSDRGQVETQYF. Written as DNA, the CDR3 is TGTGCCAGCAGCTCCGATAGGGGGCAGGTTGAGACCCAGTACTTC.

This clonotype was seen repeatedly, ten times or more. The CDR3 protein is CASSPLQPQHF. In DNA, the CDR3 is TGTGCCAGTAGCCCCTTACAGCCCCAGCATTTT. The chain recombines TRBV19 with TRBJ1-5, with D hard to call. Trimming removed 6 bases at V and 7 bases at J, with 7 bases between. Germline V gene data show CDR1 as LNHDA and CDR2 as SQIVND (reference sequence). The CDR3 covers 11 residues.

In its sample, this clonotype was seen once. This rearrangement joins TRBV20-1 to TRBJ2-7, with no clear D. The V gene lost 4 bases and the J gene lost 5 bases, with 18 bases spanning the gap. This CDR3 comprises 14 residues. The V gene's germline CDR1 is DFQATT and CDR2 SNEGSKA (reference sequence). CDR3 DNA sequence: TGCAGTGCTACCGGGTCTTTACCCCTCCACGAGCAGTACTTC. Translation gives CSATGSLPLHEQYF.

This clonotype was picked up many times. The gene calls are TRBV15 and TRBJ2-3; 8 positions agree with TRBD1. CDR1 is LNHNV, CDR2 YYDKDF, per germline (reference sequence). This CDR3 is built from 14 residues. J was trimmed by 1 base and V by 4 bases; bases with no gene match: 1. CDR3 in amino acids: CATSTDRGTDTQYF. DNA of the CDR3: TGTGCCACCAGCACGGACAGGGGCACAGATACGCAGTATTTT.

This clonotype was counted ten times or more. The V call is TRBV6-5, the J call TRBJ2-7, with a tentative D call TRBD1 (6 bases). Germline V gene data show CDR1 as MNHEY and CDR2 as SVGAGI. The CDR3 is made up of 15 amino acids. V was shortened by 0 bases and J by 9 bases, with 18 bases between the two germline ends. The CDR3 DNA is TGTGCCAGCAGTTACTCTTCCAGGGGTGGACTTAGGCAGTACTTC. It encodes CASSYSSRGGLRQYF.

The gene calls are TRBV7-9 and TRBJ2-5; 11 nucleotides align to TRBD2. Germline V gives CDR1 SEHNR, CDR2 FQNEAQ (reference sequence). The V segment lost 8 bases and the J segment 3 bases; nucleotides outside the gene matches: 8. The CDR3 covers 15 residues. The CDR3 protein is CASDNPGLAEETQYF. The CDR3 DNA reads as TGTGCCAGCGACAATCCGGGACTAGCGGAAGAGACCCAGTACTTC.